A single sample is the source of the 2 T cell receptor beta chains below, sequenced in a study of T cell clonality in common variable immunodeficiency. Regarding the study as a whole: Fewer deletions and N-nucleotide insertions were reportedly seen in common variable immunodeficiency TCR beta sequences.

Profiling relied on immunoSEQ multiplex PCR, and the TCRdb table lists in-frame clones only, not all of them. The sample contains 25,000 to 30,000 clones, none of them singletons. No antigen has been assigned to these receptors. The sequenced material came from peripheral blood mononuclear cells. The source of these receptors is a human donor with common variable immunodeficiency.

The table lists this clone with a few counts. The read terminates 3 residues before the CDR3 end, so the remaining end is supplied by the germline J gene. The chain recombines TRBV30 with TRBJ2-5, with TRBD2 as a possible D gene (6 bases). This CDR3 has 15 residues. Germline CDR1 and CDR2: GTSNPN and SVGIG (reference sequence). The CDR3 protein is CAWSLSGTPGDTQYF. The sequenced CDR3 bases are TGTGCCTGGAGTCTTTCCGGGACTCCCGGAGATACC.

This clone showed up just a few times. The read finishes 3 residues shy of the CDR3 end, and the germline J gene is used to complete it. The chain recombines TRBV7-6 with TRBJ1-2; 7 bases line up with TRBD1. Germline V gene lookup returns CDR1 SGHVS and CDR2 FNYEAQ. Unmatched junction bases numbered 3, after V lost 2 bases and J lost 0 bases. This CDR3 region has 15 residues. The sequenced part of the CDR3 DNA is TGTGCCAGCAGCTTAACTGGGACAGCTAACTATGGC. Amino acid sequence: CASSLTGTANYG. The full CDR3 reads CASSLTGTANYGYTF.